This T cell receptor beta chain came from a study of control samples from healthy donors and cancer patients. The protocol was immunoSEQ multiplex PCR, while the TCRdb copy is restricted to in-frame clones and leaves out a portion. The repertoire holds roughly 100,000 clones, with approximately 90% as singletons. Trimming removed 5 bases at V and 4 bases at J, with 15 bases between. The CDR3 sequence is 16 residues long. Per germline, CDR1 MGHDK and CDR2 SYGVNS. The clonotype comes from a man in his fifties or sixties with lung cancer. The sample taken for sequencing was PBMCs. The chain joins TRBV25-1 to TRBJ2-6, with TRBD2 as a possible D gene (6 bases). CDR3 in DNA: TGTGCCAGCAGTCTCACTGGAGGGAGCGGGGCCAACGTCCTGACTTTC. Amino acids: CASSLTGGSGANVLTF.